The present TCR beta chain was sequenced within a study of cytomegalovirus exposure and HLA in healthy donors. Overall study findings and caveats: The study labeled 164 TCR beta chains cytomegalovirus-associated.

Trimming removed 4 bases from V and 3 bases from J, with 9 bases in between. CDR1 is MNHNS and CDR2 is SASEGT in the germline V gene. This CDR3 contains 14 residues. Remarks on this clone: The antigen remains unidentified.

The PCR used 60 Vbeta and 13 Jbeta primers. The protocol was immunoSEQ multiplex PCR, while the TCRdb copy is restricted to in-frame clones and leaves out a portion. The specimen's table records under 95,000 clones. This chain uses TRBV6-1 with TRBJ2-2; maybe TRBD1 (6 bases). The TCR comes from a man in his late teens or twenties in good health and CMV-seropositive. Sequencing was done on a sample of PBMCs. This chain's CDR3 is CASSGTADTGELFF. DNA for the CDR3: TGTGCCAGCAGTGGGACAGCGGACACCGGGGAGCTGTTTTTT.